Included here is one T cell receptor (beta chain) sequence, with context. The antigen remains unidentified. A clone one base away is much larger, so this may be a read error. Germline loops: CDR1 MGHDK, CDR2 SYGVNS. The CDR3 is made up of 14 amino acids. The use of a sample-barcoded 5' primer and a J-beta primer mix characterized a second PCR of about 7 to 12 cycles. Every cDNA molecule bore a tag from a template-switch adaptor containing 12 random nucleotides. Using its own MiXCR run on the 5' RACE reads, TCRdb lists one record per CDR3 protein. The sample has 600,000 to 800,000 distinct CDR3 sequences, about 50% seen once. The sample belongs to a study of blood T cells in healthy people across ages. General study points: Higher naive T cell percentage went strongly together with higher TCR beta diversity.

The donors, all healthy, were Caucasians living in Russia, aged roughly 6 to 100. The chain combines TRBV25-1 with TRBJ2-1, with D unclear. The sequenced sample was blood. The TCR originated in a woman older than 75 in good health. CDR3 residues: CVSTNTFLKGEQFF. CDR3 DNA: TGTGTCAGCACCAACACCTTCTTAAAGGGTGAGCAGTTCTTC.